These T cell receptor beta chains were read from a single sample in a study of cytomegalovirus exposure and HLA in healthy donors. The repertoire was sequenced with immunoSEQ multiplex PCR; TCRdb's copy has only in-frame clones and lacks some. The sample has 100,000 to 150,000 clones, 70% to 85% seen once. The specimen was PBMCs. These receptors were taken from a woman in her thirties or forties in good health and CMV-seropositive. Both conserved end residues are part of each CDR3. D genes are given only for firm matches. Part of the rows lack a size; the others show once, few, many or a class for expanded clones.

CASSRSRNRNEAFF	TGTGCCAGCAGCCGATCGAGAAACAGGAATGAAGCTTTCTTT	TRBV28	-	TRBJ1-1	-
CASSGQGLLTQFF	TGTGCCAGCTCCGGACAGGGCCTCTTAACGCAGTTCTTC	TRBV18	TRBD1	TRBJ2-1	few
CASSLAGLAESYNEQFF	TGTGCCAGCAGCTTGGCCGGATTAGCGGAGTCCTACAATGAGCAGTTCTTC	TRBV5-6	-	TRBJ2-1	-
CASSHTGTGLYEQYF	TGTGCCAGCAGTCACACCGGGACAGGGTTATACGAGCAGTACTTC	TRBV28	TRBD1	TRBJ2-7	-
CASSADLSYNEQFF	TGCGCCAGCAGTGCGGACTTATCCTACAATGAGCAGTTCTTC	TRBV10-1	-	TRBJ2-1	-
CASSPRGIEIYNEQFF	TGTGCCAGCTCACCGCGGGGGATTGAAATCTACAATGAGCAGTTCTTC	TRBV18	TRBD2	TRBJ2-1	-
CASSQATSGTDTQYF	TGCGCCAGCAGCCAAGCAACTAGCGGCACAGATACGCAGTATTTT	TRBV4-1	TRBD2	TRBJ2-3	-
CASSLAGQRRDTQYF	TGTGCCAGCAGTTTAGCGGGACAGCGAAGAGATACGCAGTATTTT	TRBV28	-	TRBJ2-3	-
CASSQELQGPTGLGNTIYF	TGCGCCAGCAGCCAAGAATTGCAGGGGCCGACCGGGCTCGGAAACACCATATATTTT	TRBV4-1	-	TRBJ1-3	-
CASSLATGNTEAFF	TGCGCCAGCAGCTTGGCGACGGGGAACACTGAAGCTTTCTTT	TRBV5-1	-	TRBJ1-1	-
CASSLNRRTANTEAFF	TGTGCCAGCAGCTTGAATCGGCGGACAGCGAACACTGAAGCTTTCTTT	TRBV5-4	-	TRBJ1-1	-
CASSLRTENIQYF	TGTGCCAGCAGCCTTCGGACAGAAAACATTCAGTACTTC	TRBV6-1	-	TRBJ2-4	-
CASTVGTANYGYTF	TGTGCCAGCACTGTCGGGACAGCAAACTATGGCTACACCTTC	TRBV6-5	TRBD1	TRBJ1-2	-
CASRASAGAPQYF	TGTGCCAGCAGGGCGAGCGCGGGAGCACCGCAGTATTTT	TRBV27	TRBD2	TRBJ2-3	-
CASSLQGAANEKLFF	TGTGCCAGCAGTTTACAGGGGGCGGCTAATGAAAAACTGTTTTTT	TRBV28	TRBD1	TRBJ1-4	-
CASSQGLAGAIYEQYF	TGTGCCAGCAGTCAAGGACTAGCGGGAGCAATCTACGAGCAGTACTTC	TRBV6-1	TRBD2	TRBJ2-7	-
CASSLGTGGGSEKLFF	TGCGCCAGCAGCTTGGGGACAGGGGGCGGGAGTGAAAAACTGTTTTTT	TRBV5-1	TRBD1	TRBJ1-4	-
CASKGVPNEKLFF	TGTGCCAGCAAAGGGGTCCCTAATGAAAAACTGTTTTTT	TRBV6-1	-	TRBJ1-4	-
CAWSPIAGARYF	TGTGCCTGGAGTCCGATAGCGGGAGCTCGGTACTTC	TRBV30	TRBD2	TRBJ2-7	-
CASSPRQGNQPQHF	TGTGCCAGCTCACCCCGACAGGGGAATCAGCCCCAGCATTTT	TRBV18	TRBD1	TRBJ1-5	-
CASSQDISYNEQFF	TGCGCCAGCAGCCAAGATATTTCCTACAATGAGCAGTTCTTC	TRBV4-1	-	TRBJ2-1	once
CASSLWQTDNSPLHF	TGTGCCAGCAGTTTATGGCAGACAGATAATTCACCCCTCCACTTT	TRBV28	-	TRBJ1-6	-
CASSLAVGLENEQFF	TGTGCCAGCAGCTTGGCCGTAGGACTAGAGAATGAGCAGTTCTTC	TRBV5-6	TRBD2	TRBJ2-1	-
CASSSGLAGVNEQFF	TGTGCCAGCAGCTCGGGACTAGCGGGAGTGAATGAGCAGTTCTTC	TRBV14	TRBD2	TRBJ2-1	few
CASARGGLISGANVLTF	TGTGCCAGCGCACGGGGGGGTCTTATCTCTGGGGCCAACGTCCTGACTTTC	TRBV14	TRBD2	TRBJ2-6	-
CASSPNRGQGYGYTF	TGTGCCAGCTCTCCAAACAGGGGGCAAGGCTATGGCTACACCTTC	TRBV18	TRBD1	TRBJ1-2	-
CASSASTALNTEAFF	TGTGCCAGCAGTGCCTCCACTGCCCTGAACACTGAAGCTTTCTTT	TRBV25-1	-	TRBJ1-1	medium-sized
CASSLIGGGTSTDTQYF	TGCGCCAGCAGTCTTATAGGGGGAGGGACTAGCACAGATACGCAGTATTTT	TRBV4-1	-	TRBJ2-3	-
CASSADRGPNYGYTF	TGTGCCAGCAGCGCTGACAGGGGACCAAACTATGGCTACACCTTC	TRBV9	TRBD1	TRBJ1-2	-
CASSLVATSGGSSYNEQFF	TGCGCCAGCAGCTTGGTGGCTACTAGCGGGGGGAGCTCCTACAATGAGCAGTTCTTC	TRBV5-1	TRBD2	TRBJ2-1	once
CSSSLELFYEQYF	TGTTCCAGCAGCTTAGAGCTATTCTACGAGCAGTACTTC	TRBV7-9	-	TRBJ2-7	-
CASTETSGYSYNEQFF	TGTGCCAGTACCGAGACTAGCGGATACTCCTACAATGAGCAGTTCTTC	TRBV19	TRBD2	TRBJ2-1	-
CASSVTTGVNTEAFF	TGTGCCAGCAGCGTCACGACAGGGGTAAACACTGAAGCTTTCTTT	TRBV9	TRBD1	TRBJ1-1	-
CASSRTSGSLGGELFF	TGTGCCAGCAGCCGGACTAGCGGGAGTCTCGGCGGGGAGCTGTTTTTT	TRBV2	TRBD2	TRBJ2-2	-
CASIGLGGIIWGGRRKTEAFF	TGCGCCAGCATTGGCCTTGGAGGCATCATCTGGGGTGGTCGCCGCAAAACTGAAGCTTTCTTT	TRBV10-1	-	TRBJ1-1	-
CSVASGTGENQPQHF	TGCAGCGTCGCCTCAGGAACGGGAGAGAATCAGCCCCAGCATTTT	TRBV29-1	-	TRBJ1-5	-
CASSADRNYGYTF	TGTGCCAGCAGCGCCGACAGGAACTATGGCTACACCTTC	TRBV5-4	-	TRBJ1-2	-
CASSPAQQGRKLFF	TGTGCCAGCAGCCCAGCCCAGCAGGGGAGAAAACTGTTTTTT	TRBV27	-	TRBJ1-4	-
CASSPGGDTEAFF	TGTGCCAGCTCACCAGGAGGGGACACTGAAGCTTTCTTT	TRBV18	-	TRBJ1-1	-
CASSLSGASGSARPDTQYF	TGTGCCAGCAGCTTAAGCGGGGCTAGCGGGTCGGCACGGCCAGATACGCAGTATTTT	TRBV7-2	TRBD2	TRBJ2-3	-
CASSWDSSYEQYF	TGTGCCAGCAGCTGGGACTCCTCCTACGAGCAGTACTTC	TRBV11-2	-	TRBJ2-7	-
CASSLPYSNQPQHF	TGTGCCAGCAGTTTACCTTATAGCAATCAGCCCCAGCATTTT	TRBV28	-	TRBJ1-5	few
CSVGLVEVFRETQYF	TGCAGCGTGGGACTAGTTGAAGTCTTCCGAGAGACCCAGTACTTC	TRBV29-1	TRBD2	TRBJ2-5	once